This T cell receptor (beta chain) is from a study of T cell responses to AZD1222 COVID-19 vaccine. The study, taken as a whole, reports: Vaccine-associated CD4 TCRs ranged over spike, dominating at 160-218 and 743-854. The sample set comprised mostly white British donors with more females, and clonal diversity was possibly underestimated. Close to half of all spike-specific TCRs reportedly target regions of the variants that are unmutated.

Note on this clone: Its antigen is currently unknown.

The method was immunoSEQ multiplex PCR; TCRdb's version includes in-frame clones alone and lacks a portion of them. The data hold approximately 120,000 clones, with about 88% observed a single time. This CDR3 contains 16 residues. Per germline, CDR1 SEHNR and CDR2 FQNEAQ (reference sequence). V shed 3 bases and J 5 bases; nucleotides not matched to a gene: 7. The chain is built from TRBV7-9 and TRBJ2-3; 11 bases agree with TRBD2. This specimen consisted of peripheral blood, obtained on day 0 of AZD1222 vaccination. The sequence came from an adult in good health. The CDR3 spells CASSLGLAVGGDTQYF. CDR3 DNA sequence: TGTGCCAGCAGCTTGGGACTAGCGGTCGGAGGAGATACGCAGTATTTT.